Listed below are T cell receptor beta chains from one sample, sequenced in a study of regulatory T cells in long-lasting Graves disease. TCRdb reprocessed the multiplex PCR reads via MiXCR and lists one record per CDR3 protein. The repertoire holds hundreds of thousands of distinct CDR3 sequences, 16% seen once, with 15% to 20% in the top ten. This same sample was also taken into another study, of T cells in Graves' hyperthyroidism and ophthalmopathy.

The starting material was peripheral blood mononuclear cells (PBMCs), obtained at new diagnosis, from a patient treated with antithyroid drugs. The source of these receptors is a woman between 25 and 40 years old with Graves disease. The CDR3 runs from the conserved cysteine through the conserved F or W. The order of the fields is CDR3 length, V gene, D gene, clone size, J gene, CDR3 protein, CDR3 DNA. A D gene is named only where the DNA matches it firmly. The listing skips clone size in some rows; elsewhere it reads once, few, many or a size class.

CDR3 length: 15; V gene: TRBV7-8; D gene: TRBD1; clone size: few; J gene: TRBJ1-2; CDR3 protein: CASSLAGSQGGGYTF; CDR3 DNA: TGTGCCAGCAGCTTAGCGGGGTCGCAGGGGGGTGGCTACACCTTC
CDR3 length: 12; V gene: TRBV9; D gene: .; clone size: .; J gene: TRBJ2-5; CDR3 protein: CASSVVGGTQYF; CDR3 DNA: TGTGCCAGCAGCGTAGTGGGTGGGACCCAGTACTTC
CDR3 length: 13; V gene: TRBV5-1; D gene: .; clone size: few; J gene: TRBJ2-7; CDR3 protein: CASSSTILGEQYF; CDR3 DNA: TGCGCCAGCAGCTCGACTATACTCGGCGAGCAGTACTTC
CDR3 length: 14; V gene: TRBV7-8; D gene: .; clone size: .; J gene: TRBJ1-5; CDR3 protein: CASSFNRVAQPQHF; CDR3 DNA: TGTGCCAGCAGCTTTAACAGGGTAGCTCAGCCCCAGCATTTT
CDR3 length: 18; V gene: TRBV20-1; D gene: TRBD2; clone size: .; J gene: TRBJ2-3; CDR3 protein: CSARGGASGIPSTDTQYF; CDR3 DNA: TGCAGTGCTAGGGGGGGCGCTAGCGGGATACCTAGCACAGATACGCAGTATTTT
CDR3 length: 13; V gene: TRBV30; D gene: TRBD1; clone size: few; J gene: TRBJ1-2; CDR3 protein: CAWSPGGPYGYTF; CDR3 DNA: TGTGCCTGGAGTCCAGGGGGGCCCTATGGCTACACCTTC
CDR3 length: 15; V gene: TRBV7-2; D gene: TRBD2; clone size: many; J gene: TRBJ2-3; CDR3 protein: CASSSTSGYTDTQYF; CDR3 DNA: TGTGCCAGCAGCTCGACTAGCGGGTACACAGATACGCAGTATTTT
CDR3 length: 11; V gene: TRBV3-1; D gene: .; clone size: few; J gene: TRBJ1-2; CDR3 protein: CASSRGPGYTF; CDR3 DNA: TGTGCCAGCAGCCGAGGACCTGGCTACACCTTC
CDR3 length: 16; V gene: TRBV7-9; D gene: .; clone size: few; J gene: TRBJ2-1; CDR3 protein: CASSLGAALRGDEQFF; CDR3 DNA: TGTGCCAGCAGCTTAGGGGCTGCCCTAAGGGGGGATGAGCAGTTCTTC
CDR3 length: 15; V gene: TRBV6-2/TRBV6-3; D gene: .; clone size: .; J gene: TRBJ1-2; CDR3 protein: CASSYQQTPRYGYTF; CDR3 DNA: TGTGCCAGCAGTTACCAACAGACCCCCCGGTATGGCTACACCTTC
CDR3 length: 16; V gene: TRBV7-9; D gene: .; clone size: many; J gene: TRBJ2-1; CDR3 protein: CASSLEKVSSYNEQFF; CDR3 DNA: TGTGCCAGCAGCTTAGAGAAAGTAAGCTCCTACAATGAGCAGTTCTTC
CDR3 length: 14; V gene: TRBV20-1; D gene: .; clone size: .; J gene: TRBJ2-7; CDR3 protein: CSASSAGGIYEQYF; CDR3 DNA: TGCAGTGCTTCTAGCGCCGGAGGTATATACGAGCAGTACTTC
CDR3 length: 16; V gene: TRBV19; D gene: .; clone size: .; J gene: TRBJ2-1; CDR3 protein: CASSIGVGTLYNEQFF; CDR3 DNA: TGTGCCAGTAGTATAGGCGTCGGGACATTATACAATGAGCAGTTCTTC
CDR3 length: 14; V gene: TRBV5-1; D gene: .; clone size: .; J gene: TRBJ1-5; CDR3 protein: CASSLGSGDRPQHF; CDR3 DNA: TGCGCCAGCAGCTTGGGGTCGGGAGATCGGCCCCAGCATTTT
CDR3 length: 15; V gene: TRBV30; D gene: TRBD2; clone size: few; J gene: TRBJ2-1; CDR3 protein: CAWGPGLASYNEQFF; CDR3 DNA: TGTGCCTGGGGGCCGGGACTAGCGTCCTACAATGAGCAGTTCTTC
CDR3 length: 16; V gene: TRBV5-6; D gene: TRBD1; clone size: once; J gene: TRBJ1-1; CDR3 protein: CASSSTGGNMNTEAFF; CDR3 DNA: TGTGCCAGCAGCAGTACAGGGGGGAATATGAACACTGAAGCTTTCTTT
CDR3 length: 14; V gene: TRBV5-1; D gene: .; clone size: many; J gene: TRBJ1-3; CDR3 protein: CASSPTGTGNTIYF; CDR3 DNA: TGCGCCAGCAGCCCCACCGGGACAGGAAACACCATATATTTT
CDR3 length: 14; V gene: TRBV7-9; D gene: .; clone size: many; J gene: TRBJ1-5; CDR3 protein: CASSLTVFGQPQHF; CDR3 DNA: TGTGCCAGCAGCCTAACAGTCTTCGGTCAGCCCCAGCATTTT
CDR3 length: 16; V gene: TRBV2; D gene: .; clone size: many; J gene: TRBJ1-5; CDR3 protein: CASSPPQGRGNQPQHF; CDR3 DNA: TGTGCCAGCAGTCCACCGCAGGGAAGGGGCAATCAGCCCCAGCATTTT
CDR3 length: 14; V gene: TRBV30; D gene: .; clone size: few; J gene: TRBJ2-1; CDR3 protein: CALNPGGLRNEQFF; CDR3 DNA: TGTGCCTTGAACCCGGGGGGCTTACGGAATGAGCAGTTCTTC
CDR3 length: 15; V gene: TRBV6-5; D gene: .; clone size: few; J gene: TRBJ1-5; CDR3 protein: CASSYAGGSGQPQHF; CDR3 DNA: TGTGCCAGCAGTTACGCCGGGGGATCCGGCCAGCCCCAGCATTTT
CDR3 length: 13; V gene: TRBV19; D gene: .; clone size: few; J gene: TRBJ2-7; CDR3 protein: CASKPQGVHEQYF; CDR3 DNA: TGTGCCAGTAAACCTCAGGGAGTGCACGAGCAGTACTTC
CDR3 length: 15; V gene: TRBV20-1; D gene: TRBD2; clone size: few; J gene: TRBJ2-1; CDR3 protein: CSAPETSGSLNEQFF; CDR3 DNA: TGCAGTGCCCCCGAGACTAGCGGGAGTCTTAATGAGCAGTTCTTC
CDR3 length: 14; V gene: TRBV28; D gene: .; clone size: few; J gene: TRBJ2-4; CDR3 protein: CASSFSGAKNIQYF; CDR3 DNA: TGTGCCAGCAGTTTCTCGGGTGCCAAAAACATTCAGTACTTC
CDR3 length: 14; V gene: TRBV2; D gene: .; clone size: many; J gene: TRBJ2-7; CDR3 protein: CASSPRGKFYEQYF; CDR3 DNA: TGTGCCAGCAGCCCGAGGGGGAAATTCTACGAGCAGTACTTC
CDR3 length: 13; V gene: TRBV29-1; D gene: .; clone size: many; J gene: TRBJ2-1; CDR3 protein: CSVGLLDIGEQFF; CDR3 DNA: TGCAGCGTCGGACTCTTGGATATCGGGGAGCAGTTCTTC
CDR3 length: 15; V gene: TRBV5-1; D gene: .; clone size: many; J gene: TRBJ2-7; CDR3 protein: CASSLNTGRTREQYF; CDR3 DNA: TGCGCCAGCAGCTTGAACACAGGGCGTACGCGGGAGCAGTACTTC
CDR3 length: 18; V gene: TRBV3-1; D gene: .; clone size: .; J gene: TRBJ1-6; CDR3 protein: CASSQRGPLSSYNSPLHF; CDR3 DNA: TGTGCCAGCAGCCAAAGAGGACCCCTGAGCTCCTATAATTCACCCCTCCACTTT
CDR3 length: 15; V gene: TRBV12-3/TRBV12-4; D gene: .; clone size: many; J gene: TRBJ1-1; CDR3 protein: CASSLGLGENTEAFF; CDR3 DNA: TGTGCCAGCAGTTTGGGGCTTGGGGAAAACACTGAAGCTTTCTTT
CDR3 length: 16; V gene: TRBV28; D gene: TRBD1; clone size: many; J gene: TRBJ1-1; CDR3 protein: CASSLTAGQGPTEAFF; CDR3 DNA: TGTGCCAGCAGTTTGACCGCGGGACAGGGGCCCACTGAAGCTTTCTTT
CDR3 length: 15; V gene: TRBV11-1; D gene: TRBD2; clone size: many; J gene: TRBJ2-1; CDR3 protein: CASSLKTSWVGEQFF; CDR3 DNA: TGTGCCAGCAGCCTTAAGACTAGCTGGGTAGGGGAGCAGTTCTTC
CDR3 length: 17; V gene: TRBV19; D gene: TRBD2; clone size: few; J gene: TRBJ2-5; CDR3 protein: CASSTPPGLAGGETQYF; CDR3 DNA: TGTGCCAGTAGTACTCCACCGGGACTAGCGGGAGGGGAGACCCAGTACTTC
CDR3 length: 13; V gene: TRBV7-3; D gene: .; clone size: many; J gene: TRBJ2-7; CDR3 protein: CASSLTYHDEQYF; CDR3 DNA: TGTGCCAGCAGCTTAACCTACCACGATGAGCAGTACTTC
CDR3 length: 15; V gene: TRBV19; D gene: .; clone size: few; J gene: TRBJ2-2; CDR3 protein: CASSKKGLGTGELFF; CDR3 DNA: TGTGCCAGTAGTAAGAAAGGATTGGGGACCGGGGAGCTGTTTTTT
CDR3 length: 15; V gene: TRBV7-9; D gene: .; clone size: few; J gene: TRBJ1-6; CDR3 protein: CASSYPPPEDSPLHF; CDR3 DNA: TGTGCCAGCAGCTACCCACCGCCCGAGGATTCACCCCTCCACTTT
CDR3 length: 16; V gene: TRBV5-1; D gene: TRBD1; clone size: few; J gene: TRBJ2-7; CDR3 protein: CASSPHRQGAIYEQYF; CDR3 DNA: TGCGCCAGCAGCCCCCACCGACAGGGGGCGATATACGAGCAGTACTTC
CDR3 length: 13; V gene: TRBV30; D gene: .; clone size: many; J gene: TRBJ1-1; CDR3 protein: CAWRKPATTEAFF; CDR3 DNA: TGTGCCTGGAGGAAGCCAGCGACAACTGAAGCTTTCTTT
CDR3 length: 19; V gene: TRBV9; D gene: TRBD1; clone size: .; J gene: TRBJ1-1; CDR3 protein: CASSHEGVDRARMNTEAFF; CDR3 DNA: TGTGCCAGCAGCCACGAAGGGGTGGACAGGGCCCGAATGAACACTGAAGCTTTCTTT
CDR3 length: 11; V gene: TRBV2; D gene: .; clone size: many; J gene: TRBJ2-7; CDR3 protein: CASGTGWEQYF; CDR3 DNA: TGTGCCAGCGGAACGGGCTGGGAGCAGTACTTC
CDR3 length: 13; V gene: TRBV19; D gene: .; clone size: many; J gene: TRBJ1-5; CDR3 protein: CASSPQGSQPQHF; CDR3 DNA: TGTGCCAGTAGTCCACAGGGTAGTCAGCCCCAGCATTTT
CDR3 length: 15; V gene: TRBV5-1; D gene: TRBD1; clone size: .; J gene: TRBJ1-4; CDR3 protein: CASSLAGTDNEKLFF; CDR3 DNA: TGCGCCAGCAGCTTGGCCGGGACAGATAATGAAAAACTGTTTTTT
CDR3 length: 14; V gene: TRBV11-2; D gene: .; clone size: many; J gene: TRBJ2-7; CDR3 protein: CASSHPGLTYEQYF; CDR3 DNA: TGTGCCAGCAGCCACCCGGGACTTACTTACGAGCAGTACTTC
CDR3 length: 13; V gene: TRBV28; D gene: .; clone size: few; J gene: TRBJ2-7; CDR3 protein: CASSPGLGGEQYF; CDR3 DNA: TGTGCCAGCAGCCCCGGGTTGGGTGGCGAGCAGTACTTC
CDR3 length: 14; V gene: TRBV24-1; D gene: .; clone size: few; J gene: TRBJ1-2; CDR3 protein: CATSDSTRVLGYTF; CDR3 DNA: TGTGCCACCAGTGACTCCACACGGGTCCTCGGCTACACCTTC
CDR3 length: 13; V gene: TRBV20-1; D gene: .; clone size: .; J gene: TRBJ1-2; CDR3 protein: CSASWGGGYGYTF; CDR3 DNA: TGCAGTGCTAGTTGGGGGGGAGGCTATGGCTACACCTTC
CDR3 length: 14; V gene: TRBV20-1; D gene: .; clone size: many; J gene: TRBJ1-4; CDR3 protein: CSAPFGAGNEKLFF; CDR3 DNA: TGCAGTGCTCCGTTCGGGGCAGGTAATGAAAAACTGTTTTTT
CDR3 length: 14; V gene: TRBV27; D gene: .; clone size: many; J gene: TRBJ2-7; CDR3 protein: CASSSSGAYYEQYF; CDR3 DNA: TGTGCCAGCAGTTCCTCTGGGGCATACTACGAGCAGTACTTC
CDR3 length: 16; V gene: TRBV6-5; D gene: .; clone size: .; J gene: TRBJ1-3; CDR3 protein: CASSSGQLISGNTIYF; CDR3 DNA: TGTGCCAGCAGTTCCGGACAGTTGATTTCTGGAAACACCATATATTTT
CDR3 length: 14; V gene: TRBV20-1; D gene: TRBD2; clone size: .; J gene: TRBJ2-1; CDR3 protein: CSAPGVAGGHKQFF; CDR3 DNA: TGCAGTGCCCCAGGGGTAGCGGGAGGGCATAAACAGTTCTTC
CDR3 length: 12; V gene: TRBV28; D gene: .; clone size: many; J gene: TRBJ2-7; CDR3 protein: CASSLPGSEQYF; CDR3 DNA: TGTGCCAGCAGTTTACCGGGGTCCGAGCAGTACTTC
CDR3 length: 16; V gene: TRBV7-9; D gene: .; clone size: .; J gene: TRBJ1-6; CDR3 protein: CASSQGVTSQGSPLHF; CDR3 DNA: TGCGCCAGCAGCCAAGGAGTTACATCCCAAGGTTCACCCCTCCACTTT
CDR3 length: 15; V gene: TRBV11-2; D gene: .; clone size: few; J gene: TRBJ2-7; CDR3 protein: CASSLDQRWAYEQYF; CDR3 DNA: TGTGCCAGCAGCTTAGATCAGCGTTGGGCCTACGAGCAGTACTTC
CDR3 length: 14; V gene: TRBV5-1; D gene: TRBD1; clone size: many; J gene: TRBJ1-2; CDR3 protein: CASSLTGTDYGYTF; CDR3 DNA: TGTGCCAGCTCACTAACAGGGACAGACTATGGCTACACCTTC
CDR3 length: 9; V gene: TRBV6-1; D gene: .; clone size: many; J gene: TRBJ2-5; CDR3 protein: CASSNMLNF; CDR3 DNA: TGTGCCAGCAGTAATATGCTGAACTTC